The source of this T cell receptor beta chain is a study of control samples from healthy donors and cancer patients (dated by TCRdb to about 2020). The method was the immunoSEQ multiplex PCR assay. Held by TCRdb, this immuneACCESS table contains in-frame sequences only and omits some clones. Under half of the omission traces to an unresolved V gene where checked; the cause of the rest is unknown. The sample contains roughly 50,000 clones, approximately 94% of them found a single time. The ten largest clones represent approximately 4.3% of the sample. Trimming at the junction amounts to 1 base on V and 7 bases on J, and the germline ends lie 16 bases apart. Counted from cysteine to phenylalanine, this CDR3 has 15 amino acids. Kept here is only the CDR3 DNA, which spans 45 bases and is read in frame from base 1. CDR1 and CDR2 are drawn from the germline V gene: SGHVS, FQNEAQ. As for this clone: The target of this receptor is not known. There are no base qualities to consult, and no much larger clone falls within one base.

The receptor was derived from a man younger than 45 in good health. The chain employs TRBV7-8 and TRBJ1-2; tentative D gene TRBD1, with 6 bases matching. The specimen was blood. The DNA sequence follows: TGTGCCAGCAGCTTAGGACGGGGGCCGCGTTTTGGCTACACCTTC. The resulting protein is CASSLGRGPRFGYTF.